These T cell receptor beta chains were read from a single sample in a study of blood T cells in healthy people across ages. MiXCR, run by TCRdb on the 5' RACE reads, gives a single entry per CDR3 protein. Found here are hundreds of thousands of distinct CDR3 sequences, about half of them singletons; the top ten hold under 35%. The sample was blood. These receptors were taken from a woman aged 60-75 years in good health. Both conserved end residues are part of each CDR3. D genes are given only for firm matches. Size tells how often a clone was seen (once, few, many) or the class of an expanded clone, and some rows leave it out.

clone_size d_call j_call v_call cdr3_aa cdr3_nt
few - TRBJ2-4 TRBV29-1 CSVEDRWTDSGQYF TGCAGCGTTGAAGATAGATGGACAGACTCCGGGCAGTACTTC
many - TRBJ2-7 TRBV20-1 CSARDRANSYEQYF TGCAGTGCTAGAGATCGGGCTAACTCCTACGAGCAGTACTTC
few TRBD2 TRBJ2-5 TRBV15 CATSRPSGETQYF TGTGCCACCAGTAGGCCTAGCGGGGAGACCCAGTACTTC
few - TRBJ1-4 TRBV7-2 CASSLGRTNEKLFF TGTGCCAGCAGCTTAGGCCGGACAAATGAAAAACTGTTTTTT
few - TRBJ2-2 TRBV4-2 CASSRGRIENTGELFF TGTGCCAGCAGCCGAGGGCGCATCGAGAACACCGGGGAGCTGTTTTTT
many - TRBJ2-1 TRBV3-1 CASSEQGAGNEQFF TGTGCCAGCAGCGAACAGGGCGCGGGCAATGAGCAGTTCTTC
few TRBD1 TRBJ1-2 TRBV20-1 CSATKTDRARGYGYTF TGCAGTGCTACCAAGACGGACAGGGCCAGGGGCTATGGCTACACCTTC
few - TRBJ2-4 TRBV20-1 CSATTTYNEQYF TGCAGTGCTACAACGACCTACAATGAGCAGTACTTC
- - TRBJ1-2 TRBV3-1 CASSQLTGSYGYTF TGTGCCAGCAGCCAACTTACAGGGAGCTATGGCTACACCTTC
few - TRBJ2-1 TRBV15 CATSPTGHEQFF TGTGCCACCAGTCCGACTGGGCATGAGCAGTTCTTC
once - TRBJ2-3 TRBV30 CAWSPLTDTQYF TGTGCCTGGAGTCCCCTGACGGATACGCAGTATTTT
few TRBD1 TRBJ1-1 TRBV12-3/TRBV12-4 CASSLRGTVNTEAFF TGTGCCAGCAGTTTAAGGGGGACAGTGAACACTGAAGCTTTCTTT
few TRBD1 TRBJ2-5 TRBV4-1 CASSQGTGRRETQYF TGCGCCAGCAGCCAAGGGACAGGGAGAAGAGAGACCCAGTACTTC
- TRBD1 TRBJ1-2 TRBV28 CASSLALDRNYGYTF TGTGCCAGCAGTTTAGCCCTGGACAGGAACTATGGCTACACCTTC
- TRBD1 TRBJ2-5 TRBV3-1 CASSQMTGSGETQYF TGTGCCAGCAGCCAGATGACAGGGTCGGGGGAGACCCAGTACTTC